This TCR beta chain was sequenced for a study of blood T cell repertoires in COVID-19. Germline V gene data show CDR1 as SGHRS and CDR2 as YFSETQ. V lost 5 bases to trimming and J lost 2 bases; unmatched junction nucleotides: 7. CDR3 length: 16 residues. Profiled with immunoSEQ multiplex PCR; TCRdb holds only in-frame clones, not every one. The sample shows about 190,000 clones, roughly 89% of them seen only once. The sequenced sample consisted of peripheral blood. The clonotype comes from a woman younger than 30 who had recovered from COVID-19. This rearrangement joins TRBV5-1 to TRBJ2-3; 11 nucleotides line up with TRBD2. CDR3 in DNA: TGCGCCAGCAGACTCGGGACTAGCGGACCCACAGATACGCAGTATTTT. Translated, it gives CASRLGTSGPTDTQYF. The full variable domain, with the rest looked up from reference TRBV5-1 and TRBJ2-3, is KAGVTQTPRYLIKTRGQQVTLSCSPISGHRSVSWYQQTPGQGLQFLFEYFSETQRNKGNFPGRFSGRQFSNSRSEMNVSTLELGDSALYLCASRLGTSGPTDTQYFGPGTRLTVL.